In this sample, the clone carrying this T cell receptor beta chain turned up a few times. What it binds is not known. These data come from a study of cytomegalovirus exposure and HLA in healthy donors. The study's findings and limits: Some public TCRs appeared in many individuals, while most sequences were rare. Cytomegalovirus association was listed for around 170 TCR beta chains. Within an earlier analysis, most TCR beta V segments proved productive either about 87% or about 30% of the time.

Vbeta (60) and Jbeta (13) primers were used in the PCR. Clones were sequenced by immunoSEQ multiplex PCR, and TCRdb holds only the in-frame ones, with some missing. This sample has more than 100,000 clones, with roughly 74% found just once. CDR1 and CDR2 (germline): SGHRS, YFSETQ. With 4 bases removed from V and 7 bases from J, the gap between germline ends came to 8 bases. There are 11 residues in the CDR3. All the people who gave samples were healthy bone marrow donors. The specimen was PBMCs. This chain uses TRBV5-1 with TRBJ1-1, with a weak D call TRBD1 (6 bases). This TCR was sampled from a woman aged 50 to 60 in good health and CMV-seropositive. CDR3 amino acids: CASSPGHEAFF. CDR3 in DNA: TGCGCCAGCAGCCCGGGACATGAAGCTTTCTTT.